This entry lists 20 T cell receptor beta chains sequenced from one sample in a study of CD8+ T cells in alopecia areata. Extraction of RNA preceded its reverse transcription into cDNA, which served as the sequencing template. Repertoires were generated with immunoSEQ multiplex PCR, while TCRdb's copy carries only in-frame clones and drops some. The table lists approximately 100,000 clones, roughly 53% of them singletons, with 8.8% in the top ten. The sequenced sample was CD4+ T cells sorted from blood. The origin of the receptors is a human donor in good health.

CDR3 loop: CASSRRTGNTGELFF. The CDR3 nucleotides are TGTGCCAGCAGCCGACGGACAGGGAACACCGGGGAGCTGTTTTTT. This chain joins TRBV6-5 and TRBJ2-2; 7 bases match TRBD1. Germline V gene data show CDR1 as MNHEY and CDR2 as SVGAGI. Trimming at V came to 6 bases and at J to 1 base, leaving 5 bases not matched to a gene. The CDR3 is made up of 15 amino acids.

The gene calls are TRBV4-2 and TRBJ2-3, with D possibly matching TRBD2 (6 bases). The V end was cut by 1 base, the J end by 2 bases, with 19 bases between. This CDR3 contains 18 residues. Germline-derived CDR1 and CDR2 are LGHNA and YNFKEQ. In nucleotides, the CDR3 is TGTGCCAGCAGCCAAGGGGGCGGGGCAGAGCCAACCACAGATACGCAGTATTTT. Translating it yields CASSQGGGAEPTTDTQYF.

The J gene is TRBJ2-5, the V gene TRBV28; D not certain. V shed 3 bases and J shed 5 bases, with 16 bases lying between them. This CDR3 is built from 15 residues. CDR1 and CDR2 (germline): MDHEN, SYDVKM. CDR3 in DNA: TGTGCCAGCAGTTTTGTGGGCACCGCGTGGGAGACCCAGTACTTC. Translated, it gives CASSFVGTAWETQYF.

The rearrangement uses TRBV5-1 and TRBJ1-3; D is possibly TRBD1 (5 bases). Germline CDR1 SGHRS, CDR2 YFSETQ. With 4 bases removed from V and 0 bases from J, the gap between germline ends came to 20 bases. This CDR3 is built from 18 residues. The CDR3 is CASSRDHPDRSSGNTIYF. The DNA of the CDR3 is TGCGCCAGCAGCCGGGATCACCCCGACAGAAGCTCTGGAAACACCATATATTTT.

This clone has only one observation. The rearrangement joins TRBV29-1 to TRBJ1-1, with D possibly matching TRBD1 (5 bases). Germline V gene lookup returns CDR1 SQVTM and CDR2 ANQGSEA. This CDR3 contains 13 residues. V lost 4 bases and J lost 3, with 12 bases in between. In nucleotides, the CDR3 is TGCAGCGTTGTAGGGGAGATAGACACTGAAGCTTTCTTT. Translating it yields CSVVGEIDTEAFF.

The chain's CDR3 is CASSSTRGPSSYNEQFF. The CDR3 coding sequence is TGTGCCAGCAGCTCCACCCGAGGGCCCAGCTCCTACAATGAGCAGTTCTTC. This chain connects TRBV7-9 to TRBJ2-1, with D possibly TRBD2 on 5 matching bases. Germline-derived CDR1 and CDR2 are SEHNR and FQNEAQ (reference sequence). Trimming cost V 4 bases and J 0 bases, with 16 bases left between them. CDR3 length: 17 residues.

The chain has TRBV27 and TRBJ2-1, with 7 bases aligning to TRBD1. The germline CDR1 and CDR2 sequences are MNHEY and SMNVEV (reference sequence). The CDR3 has 13 amino acids. Germline trimming cut 5 bases from V and 8 bases from J; bases unmatched to any gene: 6. CDR3 coding DNA: TGTGCCAGCAGTAACAGACAGGGTCATGAGCAGTTCTTC. Translated, it gives CASSNRQGHEQFF.

This clone occurred a few times. CDR3: CASSKGPRVRNNQPQHF. The CDR3 coding sequence is TGTGCCAGCAGCAAAGGACCCCGGGTTCGTAACAATCAGCCCCAGCATTTT. This chain links TRBV21-1 with TRBJ1-5. TRBV21-1 is given as a pseudogene. The CDR3 consists of 17 residues.

The V gene is TRBV4-2, the J gene TRBJ1-4; D gene ambiguous. The germline V and J ends were trimmed by 1 base and 7 bases, with 13 bases remaining between them. Germline V gene data show CDR1 as LGHNA and CDR2 as YNFKEQ. CDR3 length equals 15 residues. In DNA form, the CDR3 reads TGTGCCAGCAGCCAAGCGCTCGGAGAGTTTGAAAAACTGTTTTTT. This sequence encodes CASSQALGEFEKLFF.

This clone was found a few times. The chain couples TRBV29-1 to TRBJ2-3; D is uncertain. Germline CDR1 reads SQVTM; CDR2 reads ANQGSEA. The CDR3 totals 13 residues. V was pared by 7 bases and J by 1 base, with 12 bases between. This CDR3 reads CSAAGQGTDTQYF. The CDR3 DNA sequence: TGCAGCGCCGCCGGTCAGGGCACAGATACGCAGTATTTT.

This clone was recorded a few times. The chain joins TRBV4-1 to TRBJ1-4, with a weak D call TRBD1 (6 bases). Germline V gives CDR1 MGHRA, CDR2 YSYEKL. The V and J ends lost 1 base and 7 bases respectively, with 16 bases between them. This CDR3 has 16 amino acids. CDR3 residues: CASSQGTGTISEKLFF. The CDR3 coding sequence is TGCGCCAGCAGCCAAGGCACAGGGACGATCAGTGAAAAACTGTTTTTT.

The chain is built from TRBV30 and TRBJ2-5, with D unresolved. Germline assignment: CDR1 GTSNPN and CDR2 SVGIG (reference sequence). Deletions cut 2 bases from V and 0 bases from J, with 19 bases between. The CDR3 sequence is 17 residues long. CDR3: CAWSPPKGRPYQETQYF. The DNA of the CDR3 is TGTGCCTGGAGTCCCCCCAAGGGCAGACCGTACCAAGAGACCCAGTACTTC. The full variable domain, in which reference TRBV30 and TRBJ2-5 provide the parts outside the CDR3, is SQTIHQWPATLVQPVGSPLSLECTVEGTSNPNLYWYRQAAGRGLQLLFYSVGIGQISSEVPQNLSASRPQDRQFILSSKKLLLSDSGFYLCAWSPPKGRPYQETQYFGPGTRLLVL.

V is TRBV7-2 and J is TRBJ2-1, with D unresolved. The length of the CDR3 is 15 residues. The germline V gene encodes CDR1 SGHTA and CDR2 FQGNSA. The V end was cut by 5 bases, the J end by 0 bases, with 11 bases between. The CDR3 loop reads CASSLGPSSYNEQFF. Written as DNA, the CDR3 is TGTGCCAGCAGCCTAGGCCCAAGCTCCTACAATGAGCAGTTCTTC.

This clone was detected only a few times. CDR3 protein: CSVEGQGTGELFF. The CDR3, as DNA: TGCAGCGTTGAGGGGCAGGGCACCGGGGAGCTGTTTTTT. This chain joins TRBV29-1 and TRBJ2-2; TRBD1 might be the D (5 bases). The CDR3 loop spans 13 amino acids. V lost 3 bases and J 4 bases, leaving 9 bases between the germline ends. Germline V gene lookup returns CDR1 SQVTM and CDR2 ANQGSEA.

The chain carries TRBV5-1 and TRBJ2-3; 11 bases are a match to TRBD2. Per the germline V gene, CDR1 is SGHRS and CDR2 is YFSETQ. CDR3 length equals 16 residues. V shed 4 bases, J shed 4 bases, and the junction held 8 bases outside the gene matches. CDR3 loop: CASSALSGGASDTQYF. CDR3 coding DNA: TGCGCCAGCAGCGCGCTTAGCGGGGGGGCTTCAGATACGCAGTATTTT.

This rearrangement joins TRBV4-2 to TRBJ2-2; TRBD1 agrees at 9 bases. This CDR3 is built from 15 residues. The V and J ends lost 7 bases and 3 bases, in that order; junction bases with no gene match: 6. The germline gives CDR1 LGHNA, CDR2 YNFKEQ. This chain's CDR3 is CASTVTGGYTGELFF. The CDR3 bases are TGTGCCAGCACCGTGACAGGGGGTTACACCGGGGAGCTGTTTTTT.

This clone was seen only a few times. Other DNA sequences in this specimen translate into the identical CDR3. The chain employs TRBV18 and TRBJ2-3; D unresolved. This CDR3 contains 12 residues. The ends were cut back, 3 bases at V and 2 bases at J, with 3 bases in the middle. In germline, CDR1 is KGHSH, CDR2 LQKENI. CDR3 nucleotide sequence: TGTGCCAGCTCACCGAACACAGATACGCAGTATTTT. Residues: CASSPNTDTQYF.

The rearrangement joins TRBV30 to TRBJ2-7; TRBD1 matches 9 bases. The V and J ends lost 0 bases and 12 bases, in that order; junction bases with no gene match: 6. The CDR3 has 12 residues. CDR1 GTSNPN and CDR2 SVGIG come from the germline V gene (reference sequence). CDR3 amino acids: CAWSVRGTGLYF. The CDR3 nucleotides read TGTGCCTGGAGTGTACGGGGGACAGGGTTGTACTTC.

CDR3 loop: CAWSLTGGAAKNIQYF. CDR3 in DNA: TGTGCCTGGAGTTTGACAGGGGGCGCAGCCAAAAACATTCAGTACTTC. The chain employs TRBV30 and TRBJ2-4, with 10 bases that match TRBD1. The CDR3 spans 16 residues. Per germline, CDR1 GTSNPN and CDR2 SVGIG (reference sequence). V lost 2 bases, J lost 0 bases, and 4 bases stayed unmatched.

The chain has TRBV29-1 and TRBJ1-2; no reliable D call. Germline V gene lookup returns CDR1 SQVTM and CDR2 ANQGSEA. V was pared by 6 bases and J by 0 bases, with 5 bases between. The CDR3 is made up of 11 amino acids. DNA of the CDR3: TGCAGCGTCGGTTCTAACTATGGCTACACCTTC. Translated: CSVGSNYGYTF.